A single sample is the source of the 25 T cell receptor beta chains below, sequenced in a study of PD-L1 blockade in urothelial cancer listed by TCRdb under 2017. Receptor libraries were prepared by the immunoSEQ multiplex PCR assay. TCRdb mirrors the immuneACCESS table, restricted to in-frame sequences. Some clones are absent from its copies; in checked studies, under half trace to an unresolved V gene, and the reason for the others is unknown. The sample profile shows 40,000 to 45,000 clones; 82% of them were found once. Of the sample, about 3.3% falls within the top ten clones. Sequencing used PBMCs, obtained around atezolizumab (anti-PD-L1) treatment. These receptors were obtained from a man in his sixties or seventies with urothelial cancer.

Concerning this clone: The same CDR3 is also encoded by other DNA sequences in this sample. The CDR3 coding sequence is TGTGCCAGCAGCTTAGACAGGGGGAATCAGCCCCAGCATTTT. This encodes CASSLDRGNQPQHF. The chain has TRBV7-2 and TRBJ1-5; TRBD1 aligns across 8 bases. With V trimmed by 1 base and J by 4 bases, 0 bases remained unmatched. This CDR3 has 14 residues. The V gene's germline CDR1 is SGHTA and CDR2 FQGNSA.

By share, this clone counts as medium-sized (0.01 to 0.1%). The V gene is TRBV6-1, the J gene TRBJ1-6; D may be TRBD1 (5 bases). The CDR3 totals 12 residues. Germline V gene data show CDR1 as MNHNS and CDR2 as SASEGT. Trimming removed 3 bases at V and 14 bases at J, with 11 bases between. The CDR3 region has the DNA TGTGCCAGCAGTGATTCAGGGATTACCCTCCACTTT. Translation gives CASSDSGITLHF.

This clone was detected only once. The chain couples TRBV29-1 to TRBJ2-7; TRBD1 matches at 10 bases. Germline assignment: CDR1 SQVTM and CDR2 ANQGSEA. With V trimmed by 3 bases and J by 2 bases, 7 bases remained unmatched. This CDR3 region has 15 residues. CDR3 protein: CSVELGGQGPYEQYF. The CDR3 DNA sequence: TGCAGCGTTGAGCTGGGGGGACAGGGGCCCTACGAGCAGTACTTC.

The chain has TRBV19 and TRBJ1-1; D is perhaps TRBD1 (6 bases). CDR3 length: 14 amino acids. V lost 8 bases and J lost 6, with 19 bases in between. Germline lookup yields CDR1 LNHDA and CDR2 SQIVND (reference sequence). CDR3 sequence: CASPPPGEWSEAFF. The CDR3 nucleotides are TGTGCCAGTCCTCCCCCAGGGGAATGGTCTGAAGCTTTCTTT.

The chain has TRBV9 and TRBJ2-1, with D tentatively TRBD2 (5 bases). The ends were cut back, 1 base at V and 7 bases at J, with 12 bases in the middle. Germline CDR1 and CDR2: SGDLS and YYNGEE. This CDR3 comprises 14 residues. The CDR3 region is CASSVSTSRNEQFF. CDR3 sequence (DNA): TGTGCCAGCAGCGTATCCACTAGTAGGAATGAGCAGTTCTTC. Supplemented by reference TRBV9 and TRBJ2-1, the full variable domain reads DSGVTQTPKHLITATGQRVTLRCSPRSGDLSVYWYQQSLDQGLQFLIQYYNGEERAKGNILERFSAQQFPDLHSELNLSSLELGDSALYFCASSVSTSRNEQFFGPGTRLTVL.

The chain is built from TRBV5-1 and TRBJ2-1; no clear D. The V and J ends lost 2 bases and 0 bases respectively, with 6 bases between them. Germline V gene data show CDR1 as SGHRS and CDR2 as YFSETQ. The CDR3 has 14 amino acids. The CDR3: CASSLLPSYNEQFF. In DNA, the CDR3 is TGCGCCAGCAGCTTACTCCCCTCCTACAATGAGCAGTTCTTC.

The CDR3 sequence is CSAGGTGIGEQYF. The CDR3 bases are TGCAGCGCCGGGGGGACGGGGATAGGTGAGCAGTACTTC. This chain links TRBV29-1 with TRBJ2-7, with 7 positions matching TRBD2. This CDR3 region has 13 residues. The ends lost 7 bases at V and 7 bases at J; junction bases unmatched: 13. Per the germline V gene, CDR1 is SQVTM and CDR2 is ANQGSEA.

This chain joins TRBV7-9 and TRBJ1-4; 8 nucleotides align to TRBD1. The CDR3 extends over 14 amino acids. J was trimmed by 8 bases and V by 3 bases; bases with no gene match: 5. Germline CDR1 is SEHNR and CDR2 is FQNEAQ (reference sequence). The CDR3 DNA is TGTGCCAGCAGCTTGGGCAGGGGGCAGGAAAAACTGTTTTTT. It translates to CASSLGRGQEKLFF.

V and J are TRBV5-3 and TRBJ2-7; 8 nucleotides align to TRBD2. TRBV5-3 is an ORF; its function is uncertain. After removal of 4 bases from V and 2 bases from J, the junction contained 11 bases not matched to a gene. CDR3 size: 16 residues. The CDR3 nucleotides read TGTGCCAGAAGCCTCCTGAGTAGCGGGGATACCTACGAGCAGTACTTC. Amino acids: CARSLLSSGDTYEQYF.

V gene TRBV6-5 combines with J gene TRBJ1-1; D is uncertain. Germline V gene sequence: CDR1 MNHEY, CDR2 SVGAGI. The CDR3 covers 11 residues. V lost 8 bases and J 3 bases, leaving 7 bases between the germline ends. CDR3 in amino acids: CASGRDTEAFF. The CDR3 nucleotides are TGTGCCAGCGGGAGAGACACTGAAGCTTTCTTT.

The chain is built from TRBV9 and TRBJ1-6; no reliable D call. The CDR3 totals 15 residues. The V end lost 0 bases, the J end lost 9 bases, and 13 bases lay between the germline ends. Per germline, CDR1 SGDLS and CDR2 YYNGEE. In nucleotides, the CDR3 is TGTGCCAGCAGCGTAGGGCAGTTCAACAGTTCACCCCTCCACTTT. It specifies CASSVGQFNSSPLHF.

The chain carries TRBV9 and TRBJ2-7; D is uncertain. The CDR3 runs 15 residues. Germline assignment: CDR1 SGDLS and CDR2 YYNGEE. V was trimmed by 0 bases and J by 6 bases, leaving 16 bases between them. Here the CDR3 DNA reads TGTGCCAGCAGCGTAGGAGGATCGACTTTTGTCGAGCAGTACTTC. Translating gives CASSVGGSTFVEQYF.

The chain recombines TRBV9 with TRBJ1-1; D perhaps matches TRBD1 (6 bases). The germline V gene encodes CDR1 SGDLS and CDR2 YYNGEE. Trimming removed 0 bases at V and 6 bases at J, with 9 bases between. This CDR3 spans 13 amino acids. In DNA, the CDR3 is TGTGCCAGCAGCGTAGGGGAGGGGGCTGAAGCTTTCTTT. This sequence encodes CASSVGEGAEAFF.

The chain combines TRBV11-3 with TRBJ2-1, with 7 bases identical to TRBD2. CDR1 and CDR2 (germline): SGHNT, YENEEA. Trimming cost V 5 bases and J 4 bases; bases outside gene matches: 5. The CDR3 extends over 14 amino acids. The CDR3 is CASSPGREYNEQFF. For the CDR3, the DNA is TGTGCCAGCAGCCCGGGGCGGGAGTACAATGAGCAGTTCTTC.

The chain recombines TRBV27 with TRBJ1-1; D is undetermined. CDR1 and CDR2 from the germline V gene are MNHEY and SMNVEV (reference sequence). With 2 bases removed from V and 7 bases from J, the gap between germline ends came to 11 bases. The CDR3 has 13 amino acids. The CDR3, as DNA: TGTGCCAGCAGTTTACGGGTGGCCCGTGAAGCTTTCTTT. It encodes CASSLRVAREAFF.

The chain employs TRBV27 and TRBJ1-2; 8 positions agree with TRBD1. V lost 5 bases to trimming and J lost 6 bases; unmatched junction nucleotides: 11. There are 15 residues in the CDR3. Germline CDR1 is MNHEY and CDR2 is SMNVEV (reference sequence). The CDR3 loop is CASSPIRTGPNGYTF. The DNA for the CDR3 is TGTGCCAGCAGTCCAATTAGGACAGGGCCCAATGGCTACACCTTC.

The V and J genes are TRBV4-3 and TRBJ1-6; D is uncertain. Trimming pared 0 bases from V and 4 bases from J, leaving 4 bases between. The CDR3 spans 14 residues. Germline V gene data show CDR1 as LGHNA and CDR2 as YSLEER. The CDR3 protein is CASSQDSYNSPLHF. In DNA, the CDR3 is TGCGCCAGCAGCCAAGATTCTTATAATTCACCCCTCCACTTT.

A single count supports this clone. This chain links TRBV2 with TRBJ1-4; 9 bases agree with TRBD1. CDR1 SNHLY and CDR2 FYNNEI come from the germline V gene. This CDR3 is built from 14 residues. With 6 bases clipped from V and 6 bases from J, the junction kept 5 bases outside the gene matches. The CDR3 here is CASRGDRVDEKLFF. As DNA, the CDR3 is TGTGCCAGCAGGGGGGACAGGGTTGATGAAAAACTGTTTTTT.

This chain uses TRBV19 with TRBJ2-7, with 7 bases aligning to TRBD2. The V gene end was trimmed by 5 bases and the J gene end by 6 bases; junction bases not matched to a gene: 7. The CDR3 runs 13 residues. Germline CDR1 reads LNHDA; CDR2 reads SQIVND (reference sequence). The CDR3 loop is CASSYAGRAEQYF. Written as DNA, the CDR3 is TGTGCCAGTAGTTATGCAGGGAGGGCCGAGCAGTACTTC.

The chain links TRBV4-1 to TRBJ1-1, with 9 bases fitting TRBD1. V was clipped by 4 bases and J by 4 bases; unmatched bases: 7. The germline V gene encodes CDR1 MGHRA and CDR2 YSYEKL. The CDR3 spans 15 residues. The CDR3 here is CASSLGQGRVTEAFF. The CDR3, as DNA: TGCGCCAGCAGCCTCGGACAGGGGCGGGTCACTGAAGCTTTCTTT.

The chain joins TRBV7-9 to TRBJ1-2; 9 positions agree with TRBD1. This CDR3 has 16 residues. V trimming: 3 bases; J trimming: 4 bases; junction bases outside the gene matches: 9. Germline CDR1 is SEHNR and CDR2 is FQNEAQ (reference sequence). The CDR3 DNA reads TGTGCCAGCAGCTTGACGTCGGGACAGGGAATCTATGGCTACACCTTC. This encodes CASSLTSGQGIYGYTF.

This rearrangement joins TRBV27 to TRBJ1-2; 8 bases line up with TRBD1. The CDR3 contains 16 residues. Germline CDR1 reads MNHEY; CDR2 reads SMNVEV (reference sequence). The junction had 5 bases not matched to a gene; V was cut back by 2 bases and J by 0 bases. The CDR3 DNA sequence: TGTGCCAGCAGTTTACAGGGGGCCCCGTCTAACTATGGCTACACCTTC. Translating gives CASSLQGAPSNYGYTF.

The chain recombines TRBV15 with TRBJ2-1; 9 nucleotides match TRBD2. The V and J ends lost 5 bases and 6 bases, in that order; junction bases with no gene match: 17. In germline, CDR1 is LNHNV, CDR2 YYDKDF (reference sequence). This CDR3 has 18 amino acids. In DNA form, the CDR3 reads TGTGCCACCAGCGGCAAGGCGAAGGGCGGGAGGGTCCGCAATGAGCAGTTCTTC. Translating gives CATSGKAKGGRVRNEQFF.

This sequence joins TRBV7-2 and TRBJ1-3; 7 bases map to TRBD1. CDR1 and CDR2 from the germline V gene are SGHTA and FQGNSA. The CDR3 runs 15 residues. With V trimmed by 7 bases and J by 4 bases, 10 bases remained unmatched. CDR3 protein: CASKRGPSGGNTIYF. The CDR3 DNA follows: TGTGCCAGCAAGAGGGGGCCCAGTGGAGGAAACACCATATATTTT.

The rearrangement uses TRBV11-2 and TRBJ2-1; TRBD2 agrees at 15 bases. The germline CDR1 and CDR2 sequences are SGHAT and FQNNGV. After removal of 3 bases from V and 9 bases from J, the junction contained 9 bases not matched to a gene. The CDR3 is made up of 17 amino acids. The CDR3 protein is CASSFNGLAGGGSEQFF. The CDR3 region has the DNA TGTGCCAGCAGCTTCAATGGACTAGCGGGAGGGGGTAGTGAGCAGTTCTTC.